Reported below is one T cell receptor (beta chain). The antigen is undetermined. This CDR3 has 14 amino acids. The germline V gene encodes CDR1 SQVTM and CDR2 ANQGSEA. Losses at the gene ends were 0 bases for V and 4 bases for J; bases not matched to a gene: 5. Primers: 60 Vbeta forward and 13 Jbeta reverse. Profiling relied on immunoSEQ multiplex PCR, and the TCRdb table lists in-frame clones only, not all of them. Recorded for this sample: tens of thousands of clones. The sample comes from a study of cytomegalovirus exposure and HLA in healthy donors. Study-wide results and caveats: Some TCR beta chains (roughly 150 of them) were listed as cytomegalovirus-associated. Indistinguishability led to the exclusion of some V segments, TRBV6-2 and TRBV6-3 included.

Donors consisted of healthy bone marrow donors. This receptor was obtained from a young woman in good health and CMV-seronegative. Sequencing was performed on PBMCs. The V and J genes are TRBV29-1 and TRBJ2-5, with TRBD2 identical over 7 bases. The CDR3: CSVEEGLWGETQYF. In nucleotides, the CDR3 is TGCAGCGTTGAAGAGGGACTATGGGGAGAGACCCAGTACTTC.